The 10 T cell receptor beta chains presented below share a single source sample, sequenced in a study of cytomegalovirus exposure and HLA in healthy donors. PCR amplification relied on 60 Vbeta primers (plus 13 Jbeta primers). The repertoire was sequenced with immunoSEQ multiplex PCR; TCRdb's copy has only in-frame clones and lacks some. The table lists roughly 230,000 clones, around 83% of them singletons. Sequenced input: PBMCs. These receptors were taken from a girl aged 2 to 10 in good health and CMV-seronegative.

This rearrangement joins TRBV6-5 to TRBJ1-2, with 11 bases that match TRBD1. This CDR3 region has 15 residues. Germline V gives CDR1 MNHEY, CDR2 SVGAGI. The V and J ends lost 6 bases and 4 bases, in that order; junction bases with no gene match: 7. The CDR3 sequence is CASRDPGQGGYGYTF. The CDR3 DNA is TGTGCCAGCAGGGACCCGGGACAGGGGGGCTATGGCTACACCTTC.

DNA for the CDR3: TGTGCCAGCTCACCAGAGGTCGGGGAGCTGTTTTTT. Amino acids: CASSPEVGELFF. J is TRBJ2-2 and V is TRBV18; the D is unclear. Trimming left V 2 bases short and J 7 bases short, with 5 bases between. Germline assignment: CDR1 KGHSH and CDR2 LQKENI. CDR3 length: 12 amino acids.

The rearrangement joins TRBV25-1 to TRBJ2-3; the D is unclear. CDR1 is MGHDK and CDR2 is SYGVNS in the germline V gene. V was shortened by 2 bases and J by 4 bases, with 10 bases between the two germline ends. The CDR3 is 14 residues long. The CDR3 loop reads CASSEEAGADTQYF. CDR3 DNA: TGTGCCAGCAGTGAAGAAGCAGGCGCAGATACGCAGTATTTT.

J is TRBJ2-1 and V is TRBV11-2; D remains unclear. V lost 3 bases to trimming and J lost 6 bases, with 21 bases between them. Germline CDR1 SGHAT, CDR2 FQNNGV. The length of the CDR3 is 17 residues. CDR3 in DNA: TGTGCCAGCAGCTTCCGGTTTTCTCTCGATCGTGGCAATGAGCAGTTCTTC. It encodes CASSFRFSLDRGNEQFF. Based on the CDR3 plus reference TRBV11-2 and TRBJ2-1, the full variable domain is EAGVAQSPRYKIIEKRQSVAFWCNPISGHATLYWYQQILGQGPKLLIQFQNNGVVDDSQLPKDRFSAERLKGVDSTLKIQPAKLEDSAVYLCASSFRFSLDRGNEQFFGPGTRLTVL.

The chain is built from TRBV6-6 and TRBJ1-4; D is ambiguous. With 2 bases removed from V and 0 bases from J, the gap between germline ends came to 4 bases. Germline V gives CDR1 MNHNY, CDR2 SVGAGI (reference sequence). This CDR3 contains 14 residues. The CDR3 protein is CASSYTSTNEKLFF. As DNA, the CDR3 is TGTGCCAGCAGTTACACTTCAACTAATGAAAAACTGTTTTTT.

The V gene is TRBV7-2, the J gene TRBJ1-4; D remains unclear. The CDR3 totals 14 residues. Germline V lookup: CDR1 SGHTA, CDR2 FQGNSA. The V gene lost 2 bases and the J gene lost 5 bases, with 9 bases spanning the gap. CDR3 sequence reads: CASSLSQRNEKLFF. In DNA, the CDR3 is TGTGCCAGCAGCTTATCTCAGCGAAATGAAAAACTGTTTTTT.

The chain has TRBV5-1 and TRBJ1-1; a weak D match, TRBD1 (5 bases). CDR3 length equals 15 residues. Trimming cost V 4 bases and J 3 bases, with 16 bases left between them. Germline lookup yields CDR1 SGHRS and CDR2 YFSETQ. This CDR3 is CASSPGHHRDTEAFF. Written as DNA, the CDR3 is TGCGCCAGCAGCCCCGGACACCACCGGGACACTGAAGCTTTCTTT.

The chain joins TRBV27 to TRBJ2-2; 7 bases match TRBD2. Trimming took 7 bases from V and 6 from J; bases not matched to a gene: 11. The CDR3 consists of 15 residues. Germline-derived CDR1 and CDR2 are MNHEY and SMNVEV (reference sequence). The CDR3 loop reads CASTPSGGSSGELFF. The CDR3 DNA reads TGTGCCAGCACCCCCTCCGGGGGGTCCTCCGGGGAGCTGTTTTTT.

The CDR3 DNA is TGTGCCAGCAGTGAAGTAGGGCGAGGGGGCCAAAACATTCAGTACTTC. Translation gives CASSEVGRGGQNIQYF. This chain links TRBV25-1 with TRBJ2-4, with 7 bases aligning to TRBD1. The CDR3 totals 16 residues. Germline CDR1 is MGHDK and CDR2 is SYGVNS. Trimming removed 2 bases from V and 5 bases from J; junction bases left unmatched: 9.

The chain joins TRBV2 to TRBJ2-3; no reliable D call. Germline CDR1 SNHLY, CDR2 FYNNEI. V was trimmed by 3 bases and J by 14 bases, leaving 15 bases between them. The CDR3 has 12 amino acids. The CDR3 coding sequence is TGTGCCAGCAGTGACTCGGAGCCCCCTCGGTATTTT. Its protein product is CASSDSEPPRYF.